A selection of T cell receptor beta chains follows, all from one sample in a study of blood T cell repertoires in COVID-19. Clones were read by immunoSEQ multiplex PCR, and TCRdb kept only the in-frame ones, dropping some. The sample lists roughly 62,000 clones; around 80% were seen once. The sample consisted of peripheral blood. The receptor set was obtained from a man between 60 and 75 years old with acute or convalescent COVID-19. CDR3s include the opening cysteine and the closing phenylalanine or tryptophan. A D gene is named only where the DNA matches it firmly. Clone size, where shown, is once, few, many, or a class for clones that have expanded.

TRBJ2-1 TRBD2 NA TRBV24-1 TGTGCCACCAGTGACCCGGGGGGGAGTTCAGATGAGCAGTTCTTC CATSDPGGSSDEQFF
TRBJ2-2 NA NA TRBV28 TGTGCCAGCAGGTCTTTCTCCACCGGGGAGCTGTTTTTT CASRSFSTGELFF
TRBJ2-2 NA NA TRBV5-6 TGTGCCAGCAGCTTGCGAGGGTACGGCGGGGAGCTGTTTTTT CASSLRGYGGELFF
TRBJ2-5 NA NA TRBV29-1 TGCAGCGTTGCGGGAGTGGAGACCCAGTACTTC CSVAGVETQYF
TRBJ1-1 TRBD1 NA TRBV7-3 TGTGCCAGCAGCTCACAACCAGGGGGTCGTACTGAAGCTTTCTTT CASSSQPGGRTEAFF
TRBJ2-2 NA once TRBV10-3 TGTGCCATCAGTGAGTCGGCGGGGTTTGTCACCGGGGAGCTGTTTTTT CAISESAGFVTGELFF
TRBJ1-1 NA NA TRBV28 TGTGCCAGCCGTAGTTTCCTACAGGTTAACACTGAAGCTTTCTTT CASRSFLQVNTEAFF
TRBJ1-5 NA once TRBV6-5 TGTGCCAGCAGTTACGGAGGGGGCAATCAGCCCCAGCATTTT CASSYGGGNQPQHF
TRBJ1-3 NA few TRBV7-3 TGTGCCAGCTCCCGCGGCCTCACGAACACCATATATTTT CASSRGLTNTIYF
TRBJ2-7 TRBD1 NA TRBV5-1 TGCGCCAGCAGCGTCGGGACAGGGGCCTACGAGCAGTACTTC CASSVGTGAYEQYF
TRBJ2-6 NA NA TRBV6-5 TGTGCCAGCAGTCCGAGGGCGGAGGGGGCCAACGTCCTGACTTTC CASSPRAEGANVLTF
TRBJ1-1 NA NA TRBV2 TGTGCCAGCAGTGAAAGGGCACGCGGGAGGGCTTTCTTT CASSERARGRAFF
TRBJ2-2 NA NA TRBV2 TGTGCCAGCAGGGGCCTAACAGGGACCGGGGAGCTGTTTTTT CASRGLTGTGELFF
TRBJ2-2 NA once TRBV24-1 TGTGCCACAACTGACAGGTACACCGGGGAGCTGTTTTTT CATTDRYTGELFF
TRBJ1-1 NA NA TRBV7-2 TGTGCCAGCAGCTTAAGAGGGATGAACACTGAAGCTTTCTTT CASSLRGMNTEAFF
TRBJ1-4 NA NA TRBV5-6 TGTGCCAGCAGCTTGAAGGGGGCTAATGAAAAACTGTTTTTT CASSLKGANEKLFF
TRBJ2-7 TRBD2 NA TRBV28 TGTGCCAGCAGTTCCCCGGCTAGCGGGAGCTGGAGGGTTTACGAGCAGTACTTC CASSSPASGSWRVYEQYF
TRBJ2-1 TRBD2 NA TRBV11-1 TGTGCCAGCAGCTTACGCGGGAGTCGGTACAATGAGCAGTTCTTC CASSLRGSRYNEQFF
TRBJ1-4 NA NA TRBV5-6 TGTGCCAGCAGCTTGAAGGGGATGGCGGGGGAAAAACTGTTTTTT CASSLKGMAGEKLFF
TRBJ2-2 TRBD2 NA TRBV6-1 TGTGCCAGCAGTGAACTAGCGGGAGGGAACACCGGGGAGCTGTTTTTT CASSELAGGNTGELFF
TRBJ1-1 NA NA TRBV4-2 TGTGCCAGCAGCCAAGATCAACAGGGTGTTCCTGAAGCTTTCTTT CASSQDQQGVPEAFF
TRBJ2-1 NA NA TRBV13 TGTGCCAGCAGCTTAGTACAGGAACTCTACAATGAGCAGTTCTTC CASSLVQELYNEQFF
TRBJ2-2 TRBD1 NA TRBV29-1 TGCAGCGTGGCGGACAGGGGGAACACCGGGGAGCTGTTTTTT CSVADRGNTGELFF
TRBJ1-6 TRBD1 NA TRBV3-1/TRBV3-2 TGTGCCAGCAGTGGGGACAGATTCTCACCCCTCCACTTT CASSGDRFSPLHF
TRBJ1-2 NA NA TRBV5-1 TGCGCCAGCAGCTTGACAGGGCCTAGTGGCTACACCTTC CASSLTGPSGYTF
TRBJ1-1 NA NA TRBV19 TGTGCCAGTAGTATAGGGCAGGGACTTGAAGCTTTCTTT CASSIGQGLEAFF
TRBJ2-7 TRBD2 NA TRBV29-1 TGCAGCGTTGTTGCACGGGGGGGTTTCTCCTACGAGCAGTACTTC CSVVARGGFSYEQYF
TRBJ1-2 NA NA TRBV20-1 TGCAGTGCTCAGGGATCCGCTGGCTACACCTTC CSAQGSAGYTF
TRBJ1-6 TRBD1 NA TRBV28 TGTGCCAGCAGTTTTGTACAGGGGAATTCACCCCTCCACTTT CASSFVQGNSPLHF